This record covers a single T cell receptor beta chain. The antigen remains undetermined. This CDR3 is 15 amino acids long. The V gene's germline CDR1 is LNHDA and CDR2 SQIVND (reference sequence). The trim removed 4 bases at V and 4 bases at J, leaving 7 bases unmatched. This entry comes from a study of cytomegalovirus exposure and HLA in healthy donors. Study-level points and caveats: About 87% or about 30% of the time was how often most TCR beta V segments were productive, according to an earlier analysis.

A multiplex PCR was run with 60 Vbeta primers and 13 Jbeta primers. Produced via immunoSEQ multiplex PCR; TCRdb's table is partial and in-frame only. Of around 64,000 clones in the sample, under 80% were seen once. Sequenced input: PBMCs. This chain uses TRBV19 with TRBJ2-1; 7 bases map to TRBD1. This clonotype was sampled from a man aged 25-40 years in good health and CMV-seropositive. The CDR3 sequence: CASSTPGQRYNEQFF. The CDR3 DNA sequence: TGTGCCAGTAGTACCCCGGGACAGCGGTACAATGAGCAGTTCTTC.